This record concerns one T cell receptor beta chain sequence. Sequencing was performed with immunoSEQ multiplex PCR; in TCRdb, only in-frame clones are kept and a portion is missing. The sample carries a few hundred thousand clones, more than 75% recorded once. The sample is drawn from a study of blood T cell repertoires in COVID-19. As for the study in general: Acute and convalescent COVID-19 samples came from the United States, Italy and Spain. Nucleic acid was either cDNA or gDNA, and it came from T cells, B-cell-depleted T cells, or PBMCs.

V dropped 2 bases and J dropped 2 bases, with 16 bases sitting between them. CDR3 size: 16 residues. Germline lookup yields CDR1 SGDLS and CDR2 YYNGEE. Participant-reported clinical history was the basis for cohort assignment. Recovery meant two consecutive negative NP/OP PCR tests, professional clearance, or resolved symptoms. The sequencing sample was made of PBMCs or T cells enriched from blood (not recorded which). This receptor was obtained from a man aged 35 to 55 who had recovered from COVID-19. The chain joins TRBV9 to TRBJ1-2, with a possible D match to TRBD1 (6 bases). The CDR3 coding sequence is TGTGCCAGCAGCGTTCACCTGGGGCAGGGGAACTATGGCTACACCTTC. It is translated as CASSVHLGQGNYGYTF.